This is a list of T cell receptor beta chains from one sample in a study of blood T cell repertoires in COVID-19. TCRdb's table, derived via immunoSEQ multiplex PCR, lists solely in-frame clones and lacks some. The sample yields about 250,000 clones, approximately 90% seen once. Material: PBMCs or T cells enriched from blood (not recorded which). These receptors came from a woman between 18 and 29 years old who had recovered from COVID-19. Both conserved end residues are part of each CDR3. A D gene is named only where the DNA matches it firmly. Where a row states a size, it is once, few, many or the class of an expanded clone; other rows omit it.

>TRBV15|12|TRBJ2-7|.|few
TGTGCCACCAGCAGAGATTACTACGAGCAGTACTTC
CATSRDYYEQYF
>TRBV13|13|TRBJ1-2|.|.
TGTGCCAGCAGCTTAACCGGTAACTATGGCTACACCTTC
CASSLTGNYGYTF
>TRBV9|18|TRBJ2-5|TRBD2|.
TGTGCCAGCAGCGTAGAGGGGGCTAGCGGGGGATACCAAGAGACCCAGTACTTC
CASSVEGASGGYQETQYF
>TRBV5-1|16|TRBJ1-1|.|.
TGCGCCAGCAGGGAGGGTATCGACCTTGGGAACACTGAAGCTTTCTTT
CASREGIDLGNTEAFF
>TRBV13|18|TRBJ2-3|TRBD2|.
TGTGCCAGCAGCTTAGGTCGGGGGGGCCCCGCCCACGCAGATACGCAGTATTTT
CASSLGRGGPAHADTQYF
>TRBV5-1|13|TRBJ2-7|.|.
TGCGCCAGCAGGCGGGAAGGGCTCTACGAGCAGTACTTC
CASRREGLYEQYF
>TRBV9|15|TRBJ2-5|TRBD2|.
TGTGCCAGCAGCGCGGGACTAGCGGATCAAGAGACCCAGTACTTC
CASSAGLADQETQYF
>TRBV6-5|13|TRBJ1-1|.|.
TGTGCCAGCACCCGGTCCGTGAACACTGAAGCTTTCTTT
CASTRSVNTEAFF
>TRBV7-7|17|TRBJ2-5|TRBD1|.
TGTGCTAGCAGCCCAATGGGCGACGGGACAGGGTGGCAGACCCAGTACTTC
CASSPMGDGTGWQTQYF
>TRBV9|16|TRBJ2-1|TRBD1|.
TGTGCCAGCAGCGTAGGGGTCCAGGGGGCGCCCAATGAGCAGTTCTTC
CASSVGVQGAPNEQFF
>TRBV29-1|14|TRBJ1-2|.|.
TGCAGCGTCCACGACACCGGGACAAACTATGGCTACACCTTC
CSVHDTGTNYGYTF
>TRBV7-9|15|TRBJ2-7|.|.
TGTGCCAGCAGCTTCGGGGGGCAGCAATCGTGGGAGCAGTACTTC
CASSFGGQQSWEQYF
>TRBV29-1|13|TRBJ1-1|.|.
TGCAGCGCGGCCCCTGGGCGGGACACTGAAGCTTTCTTT
CSAAPGRDTEAFF
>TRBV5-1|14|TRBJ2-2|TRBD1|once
TGCGCCAGCAGGAGGGACAGGGCCCCCGGGGAGCTGTTTTTT
CASRRDRAPGELFF
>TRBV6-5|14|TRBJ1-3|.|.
TGTGCCAGCAGTCCTCAGGGTTCTGGAAACACCATATATTTT
CASSPQGSGNTIYF
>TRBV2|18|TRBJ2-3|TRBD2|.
TGTGCCAGCATCCCCCGTGGGAGCGCGGGGGTTGGCACAGATACGCAGTATTTT
CASIPRGSAGVGTDTQYF
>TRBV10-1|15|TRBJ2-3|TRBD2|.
TGCGCCAGCAGTGAGTCTGGGACTAGCACGGATACGCAGTATTTT
CASSESGTSTDTQYF
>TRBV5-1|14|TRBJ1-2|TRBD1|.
TGCGCCAGCACCTTCTGGGACAGGGAGAGTGGCTACACCTTC
CASTFWDRESGYTF
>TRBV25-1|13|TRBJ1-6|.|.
TGTGCCAGCAGTCACCAGGGACAATCACCCCTCCACTTT
CASSHQGQSPLHF
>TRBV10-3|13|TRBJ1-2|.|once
TGTGCCATCAGTGAACTCCGAGGCACTGGCTACACCTTC
CAISELRGTGYTF
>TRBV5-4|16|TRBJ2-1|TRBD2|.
TGTGCCAGCAGCTTTCCGGGACTAGCGGGGTACAATGAGCAGTTCTTC
CASSFPGLAGYNEQFF
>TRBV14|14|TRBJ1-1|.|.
TGTGCCAGCAGCCAATGGGCCCAGAGCACTGAAGCTTTCTTT
CASSQWAQSTEAFF
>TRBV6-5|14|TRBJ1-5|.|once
TGTGCCAGCAGTCAGCCGGGGGGGAATCAGCCCCAGCATTTT
CASSQPGGNQPQHF
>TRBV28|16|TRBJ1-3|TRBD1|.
TGTGCCAGCAGTTCTGAGGGACAGCTCTCTGGAAACACCATATATTTT
CASSSEGQLSGNTIYF
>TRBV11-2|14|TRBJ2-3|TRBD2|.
TGTGCCAGCAGCCAGGGCGGGGGGACAGATACGCAGTATTTT
CASSQGGGTDTQYF
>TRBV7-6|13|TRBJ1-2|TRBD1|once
TGTGCCAGCAGCTTATTTAGGGGGCGAGGCTACACCTTC
CASSLFRGRGYTF
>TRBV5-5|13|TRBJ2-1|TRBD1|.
TGTGCCAGCAGCTGGGGGACAGGGGATGAGCAGTTCTTC
CASSWGTGDEQFF
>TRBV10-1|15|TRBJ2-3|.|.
TGCGCCAGCAGTGAGGGCGGGGAGGTCACAGATACGCAGTATTTT
CASSEGGEVTDTQYF
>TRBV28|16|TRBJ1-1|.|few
TGTGCCAGCAGTTTAATCGGGAAACAGCAGAACACTGAAGCTTTCTTT
CASSLIGKQQNTEAFF
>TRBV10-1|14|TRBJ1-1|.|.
TGCGCCAGCAGCCCCACACGCGCGGGGACTGAAGCTTTCTTT
CASSPTRAGTEAFF
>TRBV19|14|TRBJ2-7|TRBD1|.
TGTGCCAGTAGTATGGGACAGGGTCCGTACGAGCAGTACTTC
CASSMGQGPYEQYF
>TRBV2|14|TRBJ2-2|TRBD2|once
TGTGCCAGCTGTAAGCGGGGGGACACCGGGGAGCTGTTTTTT
CASCKRGDTGELFF
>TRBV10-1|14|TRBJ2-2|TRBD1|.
TGCGCCAGCTCTAAGACAGGGAGCGTGGGGGAGCTGTTTTTT
CASSKTGSVGELFF
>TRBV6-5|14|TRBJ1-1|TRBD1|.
TGTGCCAGCAGTTGGACAGGATTGAACACTGAAGCTTTCTTT
CASSWTGLNTEAFF
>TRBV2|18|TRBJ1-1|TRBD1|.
TGTGCCAGCAGTGAAGCGCGATTTGGACAGGGGGTGGACACTGAAGCTTTCTTT
CASSEARFGQGVDTEAFF
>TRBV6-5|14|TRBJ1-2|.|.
TGTGCCAGCAGTTTGTTCAGGGGTCAAGAAGGCTACACCTTC
CASSLFRGQEGYTF
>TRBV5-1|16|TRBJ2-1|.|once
.
CASSFGSGVTYNEQFF
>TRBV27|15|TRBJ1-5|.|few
TGTGCCAGCAGTTTGTTAGGGGGTAACAATCAGCCCCAGCATTTT
CASSLLGGNNQPQHF
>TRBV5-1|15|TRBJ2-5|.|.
TGCGCCAGCAGCTTGCGCGGGGACGCCCAAGAGACCCAGTACTTC
CASSLRGDAQETQYF
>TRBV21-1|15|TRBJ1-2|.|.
TGTGCCAGCAGCCCTAGGGACAGGGTTCTTGGTGGCTACACCTTC
CASSPRDRVLGGYTF
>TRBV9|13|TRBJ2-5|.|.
TGTGCCAGCAGCGCCCTCGCCGGGGAGACCCAGTACTTC
CASSALAGETQYF
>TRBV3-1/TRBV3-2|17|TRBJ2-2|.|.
TGTGCCAGCAGCCAAAGTGCCTTGGCTAGCATCGGCGGGGAGCTGTTTTTT
CASSQSALASIGGELFF
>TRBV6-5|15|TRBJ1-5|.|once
TGTGCCAGCAGCCGGGGACCGGGAGGAAATCAGCCCCAGCATTTT
CASSRGPGGNQPQHF
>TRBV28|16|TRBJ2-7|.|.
TGTGCCAGCAGTTTTTCCCCCGGGACAAATTTCTACGAGCAGTACTTC
CASSFSPGTNFYEQYF
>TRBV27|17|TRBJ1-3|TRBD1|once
TGTGCCAGCAGTTCCTCTTGGGACAGGGGTATAGGAAACACCATATATTTT
CASSSSWDRGIGNTIYF
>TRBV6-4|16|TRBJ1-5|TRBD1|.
TGTGCCAGCAGTGAAAAACCGGGACAGGGGGCTCAGCCCCAGCATTTT
CASSEKPGQGAQPQHF
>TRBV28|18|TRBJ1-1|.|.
TGTGCCACCATGACCACGGGGGAGGTTGGATGGTTTGACACTGAAGCTTTCTTT
CATMTTGEVGWFDTEAFF
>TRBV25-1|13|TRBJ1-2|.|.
TGTGCCAGCTCGGACTTCCCTGGCTATGGCTACACCTTC
CASSDFPGYGYTF
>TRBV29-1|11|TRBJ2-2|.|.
TGCAGCGTTCGAGTTACCGGGGAGCTGTTTTTT
CSVRVTGELFF
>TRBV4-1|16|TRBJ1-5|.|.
TGCGCCAGCAGCCAAGATCCTGGGGGGAGTGGGCAGCCCCAGCATTTT
CASSQDPGGSGQPQHF
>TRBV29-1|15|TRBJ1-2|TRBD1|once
TGCAGCGCATTCTATTCGACAGGGACTAACTATGGCTACACCTTC
CSAFYSTGTNYGYTF
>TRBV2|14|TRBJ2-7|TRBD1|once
TGTGCCAGCAGCCGCTTTACAGGGGGCGACGAGCAGTACTTC
CASSRFTGGDEQYF
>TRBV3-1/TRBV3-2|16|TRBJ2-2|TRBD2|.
TGTGCCAGCAGAAAACTCAGCGGGGGGAACACCGGGGAGCTGTTTTTT
CASRKLSGGNTGELFF
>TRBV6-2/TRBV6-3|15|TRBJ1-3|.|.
TGTGCCAGCAGTTACTCGGAGGGAGGTGGAAACACCATATATTTT
CASSYSEGGGNTIYF
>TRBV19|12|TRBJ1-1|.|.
TGTGCCAGTAGTATCGGGAGCACTGAAGCTTTCTTT
CASSIGSTEAFF
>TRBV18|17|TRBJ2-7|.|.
TGTGCCAGCTCACCCCTTCGGATTGGGCAGGGAAACTACGAGCAGTACTTC
CASSPLRIGQGNYEQYF
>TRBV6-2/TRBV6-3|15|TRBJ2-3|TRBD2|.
TGTGCCAGCAGCCCAGGGACTAGATACACAGATACGCAGTATTTT
CASSPGTRYTDTQYF